This T cell receptor beta chain was identified during a study (dated by TCRdb to between 2015 and 2016). Libraries were made using RT-PCR. Sequencer: Illumina MiSeq. TCRdb reprocessing: public reads trimmed at Q25 with fastp, clones called with MiXCR, in-frame beta chains kept. Duplicate CDR3 protein sequences are folded into a single record with the most common DNA and genes. The sample table shows hundreds of thousands of distinct CDR3 sequences, and approximately 14% are seen once. 3.6% of the sample rests with the top ten. This clonotype was observed many times. Its antigen specificity is not known. Base qualities are not provided; no much larger clone lies one nucleotide away. The CDR3 contains 22 residues, cysteine and phenylalanine counted. Only the CDR3 region is kept as DNA, spanning 66 bases read in frame from base 1. V has 5 bases trimmed and J has 0 bases trimmed; junction bases matching no gene number 23.

The chain uses TRBV12-3 or TRBV12-4 and TRBJ2-7, with 12 junctional bases fitting TRBD2. Material for sequencing was memory CD4+ T cells from blood. The sequence came from a female donor in good health, serving as a healthy control. Here the CDR3 is given as CASSLGTADGLAGMVSSYEQYF. The base sequence is TGTGCCAGCAGTCTGGGGACAGCCGACGGACTAGCGGGGATGGTGAGCTCCTACGAGCAGTACTTC.